This T cell receptor beta chain was recovered during a study of cytomegalovirus exposure and HLA in healthy donors. Study overall: Caucasian-associated ancestry cluster membership applied to over 80% of 398 genotyped donors.

V gave up 6 bases and J gave up 1 base, with 14 bases separating them. CDR3 length: 15 amino acids. CDR1 is SGHAT and CDR2 is FQDESV in the germline V gene (reference sequence). Details on this clone: Its specificity is not known.

PCR involved 60 Vbeta and 13 Jbeta primers. Libraries were prepared by immunoSEQ multiplex PCR; TCRdb keeps only in-frame clonotypes and omits some of them. The sample carries around 150,000 clones, about 86% recorded once. Study conclusions and caveats: Cytomegalovirus status, reportedly, was diagnosed with high specificity and sensitivity by the classifier. When a later analysis was performed, an Asian-associated ancestry cluster reportedly had fewer N-insertions than the roughly 700-donor mean. A previous analysis found most TCR beta V segments productive roughly 87% or roughly 30% of the time.

The chain uses TRBV11-1 and TRBJ2-3; D is unresolved. The clonotype comes from a woman aged 25 to 39 in good health and CMV-seronegative. Material: PBMCs. This chain's CDR3 is CASSVMRVGTDTQYF. The CDR3 coding sequence is TGTGCCAGCAGTGTGATGCGTGTGGGCACAGATACGCAGTATTTT.